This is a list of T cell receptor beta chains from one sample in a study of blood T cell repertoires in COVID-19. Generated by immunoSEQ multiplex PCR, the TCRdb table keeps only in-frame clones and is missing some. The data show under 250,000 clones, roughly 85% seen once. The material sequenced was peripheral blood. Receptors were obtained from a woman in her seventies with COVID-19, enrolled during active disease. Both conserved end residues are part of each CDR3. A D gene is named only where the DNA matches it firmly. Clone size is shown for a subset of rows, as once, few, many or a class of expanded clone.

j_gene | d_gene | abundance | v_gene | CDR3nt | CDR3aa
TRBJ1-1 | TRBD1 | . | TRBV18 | TGTGCCAGCTCCTTGAGTCCGGGACAGGAAGCTTTCTTT | CASSLSPGQEAFF
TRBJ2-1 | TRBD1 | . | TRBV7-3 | TGTGCCAGCAGCTCACCGGGACAGGAGCAGTTCTTC | CASSSPGQEQFF
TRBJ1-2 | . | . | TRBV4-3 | TGCGCCAGCAGCCAAGTTATAGCAGACAACTATGGCTACACCTTC | CASSQVIADNYGYTF
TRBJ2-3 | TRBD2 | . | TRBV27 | TGTGCCAGCAGTCCGACGGGACTAGCGGGAGTCCCAGATACGCAGTATTTT | CASSPTGLAGVPDTQYF
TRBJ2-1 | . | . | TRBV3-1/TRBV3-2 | TGTGCCAGCAGCATCCAGGGACTTTCAACCTACAATGAGCAGTTCTTC | CASSIQGLSTYNEQFF
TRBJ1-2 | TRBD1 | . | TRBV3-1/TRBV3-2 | TGTGCCAGCAGCCAATTAGGACAGGGGAACTATGGCTACACCTTC | CASSQLGQGNYGYTF
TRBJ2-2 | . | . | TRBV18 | TGTGCCAGCTCACTTGGACAGCACACCGGGGAGCTGTTTTTT | CASSLGQHTGELFF
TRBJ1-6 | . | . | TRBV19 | TGTGCCAGTAGTATAGATGGGACATGGGATTCACCCCTCCACTTT | CASSIDGTWDSPLHF
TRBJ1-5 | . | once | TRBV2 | TGTGCCAGCAGTGAGTGGGGAGGAGATCAGCCCCAGCATTTT | CASSEWGGDQPQHF
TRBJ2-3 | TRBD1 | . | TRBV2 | TGTGCCAGAGGGGGACAGTGGGTCACAGATACGCAGTATTTT | CARGGQWVTDTQYF
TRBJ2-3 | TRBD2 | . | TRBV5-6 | TGTGCCAGCAGCCCGGGACTAGCAGAGGGTACGCAGTATTTT | CASSPGLAEGTQYF
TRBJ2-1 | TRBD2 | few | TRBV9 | TGTGCCAGCAGCGTAGCGGGGGGGCTGGTACTCAGCGATGAGCAGTTCTTC | CASSVAGGLVLSDEQFF
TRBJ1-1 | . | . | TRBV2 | TGTGCCAGCAGGGAGAGGAGACAGGACCACCGTGAAGCTTTCTTT | CASRERRQDHREAFF
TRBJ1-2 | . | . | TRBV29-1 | TGCAGCGTTGAAGATGGGAGCAGGTGGGAAAATAACTATGGCTACACCTTC | CSVEDGSRWENNYGYTF
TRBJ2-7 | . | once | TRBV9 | TGTGCCAGCAGCCAGGGACATAACTACGAGCAGTACTTC | CASSQGHNYEQYF
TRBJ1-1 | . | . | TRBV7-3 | TGTGCCAGCAGCCCCGAACAGGATACTGAAGCTTTCTTT | CASSPEQDTEAFF
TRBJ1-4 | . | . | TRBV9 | TGTGCCAGCAGCGCAACTTTCGGACAGAAGTATGAAAAACTGTTTTTT | CASSATFGQKYEKLFF
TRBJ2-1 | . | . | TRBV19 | TGTGCCAGTAGTACCACCGATGACAGTGAGCAGTTCTTC | CASSTTDDSEQFF
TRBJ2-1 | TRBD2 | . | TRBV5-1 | TGCGCCAGCAGCTCGTCTAGCGGGGCAACCTACAATGAGCAGTTCTTC | CASSSSSGATYNEQFF
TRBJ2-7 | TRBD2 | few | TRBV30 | TGTGCCTGGTCTGCCGGGAGGGCTTACGAGCAGTACTTC | CAWSAGRAYEQYF
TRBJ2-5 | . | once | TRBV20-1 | TGCAGTCCCACTACTCGAGAGACCCAGTACTTC | CSPTTRETQYF
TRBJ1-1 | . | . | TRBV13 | TGTGCCAGCAGCTTAAGGGGGTCAGGGAAGAACACTGAAGCTTTCTTT | CASSLRGSGKNTEAFF
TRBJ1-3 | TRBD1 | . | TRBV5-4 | TGTGCCAGCAGCCCTACAGGGGGCTCTGGAAACACCATATATTTT | CASSPTGGSGNTIYF
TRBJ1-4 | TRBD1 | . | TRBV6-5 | TGTGCCAGCAGGGACAGGGGAAATGAAAAACTGTTTTTT | CASRDRGNEKLFF
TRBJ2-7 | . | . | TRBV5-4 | TGTGCCAGCAGCCAAGACAGCTACGAGCAGTACTTC | CASSQDSYEQYF
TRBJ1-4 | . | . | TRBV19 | TGTGCCAGTAGTATTATCGGGGCAACTAATGAAAAACTGTTTTTT | CASSIIGATNEKLFF
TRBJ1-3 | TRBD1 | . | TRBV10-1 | TGCGCCAGCAGAATGATACCGGGACAGGGAGGAAACACCATATATTTT | CASRMIPGQGGNTIYF
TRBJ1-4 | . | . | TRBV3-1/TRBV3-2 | TGTGCCAGCAGCCCCCAGGGATCTAATGAAAAACTGTTTTTT | CASSPQGSNEKLFF
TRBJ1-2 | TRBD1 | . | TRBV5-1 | TGCGCCAGCAGCGTAGGACAGGGCAGCTATGGCTACACCTTC | CASSVGQGSYGYTF
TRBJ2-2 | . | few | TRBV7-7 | TGTGCTAGCAGCTTAGAAGGGGCAGCGAACACCGGGGAGCTGTTTTTT | CASSLEGAANTGELFF
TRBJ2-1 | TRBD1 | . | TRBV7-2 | TGTGCCAGCAGCTTAGGTTACTGGACAGGGTTATACAATGAGCAGTTCTTC | CASSLGYWTGLYNEQFF
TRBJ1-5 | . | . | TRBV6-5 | TGTGCCAGCAGGGTCAGGGGTAGCAATCAGCCCCAGCATTTT | CASRVRGSNQPQHF
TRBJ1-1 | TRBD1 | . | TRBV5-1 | TGCGCCAGCAGCAAAGGGACAGGGAACACTGAAGCTTTCTTT | CASSKGTGNTEAFF
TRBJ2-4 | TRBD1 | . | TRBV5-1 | TGCGCCAGCAGCTTGTGGCAGGGGGCTGGCAAAAACATTCAGTACTTC | CASSLWQGAGKNIQYF
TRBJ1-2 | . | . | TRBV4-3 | TGCGCCAGCAGCCAAAACCCACAGACCTACTATGGCTACACCTTC | CASSQNPQTYYGYTF
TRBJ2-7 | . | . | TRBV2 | TGTGCCAGCAGGCGCGAAGCCTACGAGCAGTACTTC | CASRREAYEQYF
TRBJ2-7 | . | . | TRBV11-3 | TGTGCCAGCAGTAACAGGGCTGGGGAGCAGTACTTC | CASSNRAGEQYF
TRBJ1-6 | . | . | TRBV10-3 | TGTGCCATCAGGTCAGGATTTCATAATTCACCCCTCCACTTT | CAIRSGFHNSPLHF
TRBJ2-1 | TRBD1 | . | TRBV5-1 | TGCGCCAGCAGCTTGGGGGACAGGGGATGGGATGAGCAGTTCTTC | CASSLGDRGWDEQFF
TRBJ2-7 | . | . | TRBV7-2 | TGTGCCAGCAGCTCCGGGACATTACTCTCCGAGCAGTACTTC | CASSSGTLLSEQYF
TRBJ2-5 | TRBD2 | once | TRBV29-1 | TGCAGCGTTGAATCTCTCGGGGTGAGGACTAGCGTCCAAGAGACCCAGTACTTC | CSVESLGVRTSVQETQYF